Each of the 13 T cell receptor beta chains below was sequenced from the same sample in a study of cytomegalovirus exposure and HLA in healthy donors. PCR employed 60 Vbeta and 13 Jbeta primers. Only in-frame clones appear in the TCRdb table, and some are missing; sequencing was by immunoSEQ multiplex PCR. Among about 130,000 clones, about 80% were seen once, and the ten largest hold about 2.6%. The specimen was PBMCs. The source is a man aged 30 to 39 in good health and CMV-seronegative.

This clone was seen a single time. This sequence joins TRBV2 and TRBJ2-2; TRBD2 matches at 13 bases. V lost 9 bases and J lost 3; bases outside the gene matches: 4. The length of the CDR3 is 15 residues. Germline V lookup: CDR1 SNHLY, CDR2 FYNNEI. The CDR3 reads CASRTSGGHTGELFF. The DNA for the CDR3 is TGTGCCAGTCGGACTAGCGGGGGTCACACCGGGGAGCTGTTTTTT.

The chain recombines TRBV5-4 with TRBJ2-5, with 9 bases lining up with TRBD2. Germline-derived CDR1 and CDR2 are SGHNT and YYREEE (reference sequence). The trim removed 1 base at V and 2 bases at J, leaving 3 bases unmatched. CDR3 length: 15 amino acids. CDR3 nucleotides: TGTGCCAGCAGCTTGCCCCTAGCGGGACAAGAGACCCAGTACTTC. It codes for CASSLPLAGQETQYF.

The CDR3 DNA reads TGCGCCAGCAGCTTGGTGGCTAGCGCAGTCAATGAGCAGTTCTTC. Protein: CASSLVASAVNEQFF. The chain couples TRBV5-1 to TRBJ2-1; the D gene is possibly TRBD2 (6 bases). Germline CDR1 and CDR2: SGHRS and YFSETQ. This CDR3 is 15 amino acids long. Trimming shortened V by 0 bases and J by 6 bases, and 13 bases separated the two germline ends. The entire variable domain, with the rest obtained from reference TRBV5-1 and TRBJ2-1, is as follows: KAGVTQTPRYLIKTRGQQVTLSCSPISGHRSVSWYQQTPGQGLQFLFEYFSETQRNKGNFPGRFSGRQFSNSRSEMNVSTLELGDSALYLCASSLVASAVNEQFFGPGTRLTVL.

This clone was observed a handful of times. As DNA, the CDR3 is TGTGCCAGCAGTTTACAGGGTTCAGATACGCAGTATTTT. Protein product: CASSLQGSDTQYF. The J gene is TRBJ2-3, the V gene TRBV27; a weak D match, TRBD1 (5 bases). The V end was cut by 2 bases, the J end by 4 bases, with 7 bases between. The CDR3 is made up of 13 amino acids. The germline V gene has CDR1 MNHEY and CDR2 SMNVEV (reference sequence).

The chain recombines TRBV19 with TRBJ2-7; possibly TRBD1 for D (5 bases). V dropped 1 base and J dropped 3 bases, with 7 bases sitting between them. CDR1 and CDR2 from the germline V gene are LNHDA and SQIVND (reference sequence). This CDR3 is 13 amino acids long. CDR3 region: CASSIGTGYEQYF. CDR3 nucleotide sequence: TGTGCCAGTAGTATAGGAACAGGCTACGAGCAGTACTTC.

This sequence joins TRBV19 and TRBJ1-1; TRBD1 is a possible D gene (6 bases). The V gene lost 6 bases and the J gene lost 0 bases, with 17 bases spanning the gap. The CDR3 runs to 16 residues. Germline V CDR1 and CDR2: LNHDA, SQIVND (reference sequence). The CDR3 reads CASSLSAGDMNTEAFF. In DNA form, the CDR3 reads TGTGCCAGTAGCTTATCCGCAGGGGACATGAACACTGAAGCTTTCTTT. Combining the CDR3 with reference TRBV19 and TRBJ1-1 gives the whole variable domain DGGITQSPKYLFRKEGQNVTLSCEQNLNHDAMYWYRQDPGQGLRLIYYSQIVNDFQKGDIAEGYSVSREKKESFPLTVTSAQKNPTAFYLCASSLSAGDMNTEAFFGQGTRLTVV.

The rearrangement joins TRBV6-5 to TRBJ1-2; no firm D call. Trimming removed 6 bases at V and 6 bases at J, with 14 bases between. CDR1 is MNHEY, CDR2 SVGAGI, per germline. The CDR3 extends over 13 amino acids. The CDR3 spells CASRSAPRHGYTF. CDR3 nucleotide sequence: TGTGCCAGCAGGTCGGCACCGAGGCATGGCTACACCTTC.

The genes are TRBV29-1 and TRBJ1-5; 8 nucleotides match TRBD1. This CDR3 spans 14 amino acids. Trimming at V came to 6 bases and at J to 3 bases, leaving 7 bases not matched to a gene. CDR1 and CDR2 (germline): SQVTM, ANQGSEA. The chain's CDR3 is CSVQTGAINQPQHF. The CDR3 DNA reads TGCAGCGTCCAGACAGGGGCTATCAATCAGCCCCAGCATTTT.

The J gene is TRBJ2-3, the V gene TRBV4-2, with 8 bases aligning to TRBD2. J lost 3 bases, V lost 4 bases, and 3 bases had no gene match. Germline V gene sequence: CDR1 LGHNA, CDR2 YNFKEQ. CDR3 length: 14 amino acids. The CDR3 loop is CASSPGLATDTQYF. The CDR3 region has the DNA TGTGCCAGCAGCCCAGGACTAGCTACAGATACGCAGTATTTT.

The genes are TRBV10-1 and TRBJ2-1; 11 bases match TRBD2. V trimming: 4 bases; J trimming: 1 base; junction bases outside the gene matches: 12. The CDR3 loop spans 19 amino acids. The germline V gene has CDR1 WNHNN and CDR2 SYGVQD (reference sequence). The CDR3 DNA reads as TGCGCCAGCAGTGGGACGCCCCCAACTAGCGGGGGTTCCTACAATGAGCAGTTCTTC. Protein product: CASSGTPPTSGGSYNEQFF.

The genes are TRBV30 and TRBJ2-1; D remains ambiguous. The CDR3 runs 13 residues. Trimming cost V 6 bases and J 2 bases, with 11 bases left between them. Germline assignment: CDR1 GTSNPN and CDR2 SVGIG (reference sequence). CDR3 coding DNA: TGTGCCTGTCGCCCCGGTGCCTACAATGAGCAGTTCTTC. It yields the protein CACRPGAYNEQFF.

This chain connects TRBV27 to TRBJ2-5; weak D call: TRBD2 (6 bases). Judging by the DNA end, TRBJ2-7 fits better; the J call may be wrong. There are 15 residues in the CDR3. CDR1 MNHEY and CDR2 SMNVEV come from the germline V gene (reference sequence). The CDR3 nucleotides are TGTGCCAGCAGTTGGCGGGGCAGCAGCTCCTACGAGCAGTACTTC. Protein product: CASSWRGSSSYEQYF.

This rearrangement joins TRBV9 to TRBJ2-5; weak D call: TRBD2 (5 bases). The CDR3 covers 14 residues. Germline V gene lookup returns CDR1 SGDLS and CDR2 YYNGEE. V lost 0 bases and J lost 1, with 7 bases in between. The CDR3 protein is CASSVVAGQETQYF. Here the CDR3 DNA reads TGTGCCAGCAGCGTAGTTGCGGGCCAAGAGACCCAGTACTTC.